The 32 T cell receptor beta chains below were found in one sample sequenced in a study of cytomegalovirus exposure and HLA in healthy donors. Some clones are missing from TCRdb's copy, which holds only in-frame ones; the method was immunoSEQ multiplex PCR. The data show 43,000 or so clones, roughly nine tenths seen once. The sample was PBMCs. The receptors were sampled from a young man in good health and CMV-seronegative.

J is TRBJ2-5 and V is TRBV15, with D possibly being TRBD2 (7 bases). Trimming left V 1 base short and J 5 bases short, with 17 bases between. The germline gives CDR1 LNHNV, CDR2 YYDKDF (reference sequence). The CDR3 has 16 amino acids. CDR3 residues: CATSRVRGRGGETQYF. DNA for the CDR3: TGTGCCACCAGCAGAGTACGAGGCAGGGGAGGGGAGACCCAGTACTTC.

V usage is TRBV27 and J usage is TRBJ2-5, with 15 nucleotides matching TRBD2. Losses at the gene ends were 3 bases for V and 3 bases for J; bases not matched to a gene: 8. The germline gives CDR1 MNHEY, CDR2 SMNVEV (reference sequence). This CDR3 is 18 amino acids long. CDR3 amino acids: CASSFRTSGRGVEETQYF. The CDR3 nucleotides read TGTGCCAGCAGTTTCCGGACTAGCGGGAGGGGAGTCGAAGAGACCCAGTACTTC.

The chain links TRBV2 to TRBJ2-7; no clear D gene. With 2 bases removed from V and 3 bases from J, the gap between germline ends came to 5 bases. The CDR3 extends over 12 amino acids. The germline V gene has CDR1 SNHLY and CDR2 FYNNEI. The CDR3 loop reads CASSEQIYEQYF. DNA of the CDR3: TGTGCCAGCAGTGAACAGATCTACGAGCAGTACTTC.

V gene TRBV7-2 combines with J gene TRBJ2-2; TRBD1 is a possible D gene (5 bases). The V end was cut by 1 base, the J end by 4 bases, with 7 bases between. The CDR3 runs 14 residues. Germline assignment: CDR1 SGHTA and CDR2 FQGNSA. CDR3 residues: CASSLDQGTGELFF. The CDR3 bases are TGTGCCAGCAGCTTAGACCAGGGCACCGGGGAGCTGTTTTTT.

The chain has TRBV29-1 and TRBJ2-5; D possibly corresponds to TRBD1 (6 bases). V lost 5 bases and J 9 bases, leaving 16 bases between the germline ends. CDR1 and CDR2 from the germline V gene are SQVTM and ANQGSEA. The CDR3 runs to 12 residues. The CDR3 is CSVNDRSRAQYF. The CDR3 DNA sequence: TGCAGCGTTAATGACAGGAGCAGGGCCCAGTACTTC. Looking up the rest from reference TRBV29-1 and TRBJ2-5 gives the full variable domain: SAVISQKPSRDICQRGTSLTIQCQVDSQVTMMFWYRQQPGQSLTLIATANQGSEATYESGFVIDKFPISRPNLTFSTLTVSNMSPEDSSIYLCSVNDRSRAQYFGPGTRLLVL.

V is TRBV6-1 and J is TRBJ2-1, with D tentatively TRBD2 (6 bases). V was clipped by 6 bases and J by 0 bases, with 12 bases between them. The CDR3 totals 15 residues. Per germline, CDR1 MNHNS and CDR2 SASEGT. Written as DNA, the CDR3 is TGTGCCAGCAGATCAGCGGGCTTCTCCTACAATGAGCAGTTCTTC. It translates to CASRSAGFSYNEQFF.

The rearrangement uses TRBV28 and TRBJ2-1, with 7 bases fitting TRBD1. The junction had 5 bases not matched to a gene; V was cut back by 0 bases and J by 0 bases. The CDR3 length is 17 residues. The germline V gene encodes CDR1 MDHEN and CDR2 SYDVKM. CDR3 nucleotides: TGTGCCAGCAGTTTATGGACAGGGATGGACTCCTACAATGAGCAGTTCTTC. Its protein product is CASSLWTGMDSYNEQFF. Drawing the rest from reference TRBV28 and TRBJ2-1, the complete variable domain is DVKVTQSSRYLVKRTGEKVFLECVQDMDHENMFWYRQDPGLGLRLIYFSYDVKMKEKGDIPEGYSVSREKKERFSLILESASTNQTSMYLCASSLWTGMDSYNEQFFGPGTRLTVL.

The V call is TRBV11-3, the J call TRBJ2-3, with 7 bases matching TRBD2. The V and J ends lost 1 base and 2 bases, in that order; junction bases with no gene match: 3. The CDR3 sequence is 15 residues long. In germline, CDR1 is SGHNT, CDR2 YENEEA. DNA for the CDR3: TGTGCCAGCAGCTTAGGTCTAGCGGCCACAGATACGCAGTATTTT. Translated, it gives CASSLGLAATDTQYF.

This chain joins TRBV5-6 and TRBJ2-7; possibly TRBD1 for D (6 bases). Trimming took off 0 bases at V and 6 bases at J, with 10 bases between the two ends. From germline, CDR1 is SGHDT and CDR2 YYEEEE. This CDR3 has 13 residues. The CDR3: CASSLGSGAEQYF. DNA for the CDR3: TGTGCCAGCAGCTTGGGTTCAGGGGCCGAGCAGTACTTC.

The chain has TRBV5-1 and TRBJ2-5; a possible D gene is TRBD1 (6 bases). The CDR3 has 15 amino acids. CDR1 is SGHRS, CDR2 YFSETQ, per germline. Trimming took off 4 bases at V and 0 bases at J, with 13 bases between the two ends. This CDR3 reads CASSLGTTNQETQYF. The CDR3 nucleotides are TGCGCCAGCAGCCTAGGGACAACGAACCAAGAGACCCAGTACTTC.

The chain combines TRBV15 with TRBJ2-7; the D gene is possibly TRBD2 (6 bases). CDR3 length: 14 amino acids. Germline V gene lookup returns CDR1 LNHNV and CDR2 YYDKDF (reference sequence). Between the trimmed V and J ends, which lost 1 base and 3 bases, there was a span of 10 bases. The CDR3 here is CATSRAGLNYEQYF. The CDR3 bases are TGTGCCACCAGCAGAGCCGGACTAAACTACGAGCAGTACTTC.

This chain connects TRBV7-2 to TRBJ1-5; D not certain. The CDR3 length is 14 residues. CDR1 and CDR2 (germline): SGHTA, FQGNSA. V dropped 3 bases and J dropped 4 bases, with 10 bases sitting between them. The CDR3 DNA reads as TGTGCCAGCAGCTTCGGGTCGGGGAATCAGCCCCAGCATTTT. This translates into CASSFGSGNQPQHF.

This chain uses TRBV28 with TRBJ2-7, with a possible D match to TRBD1 (6 bases). Germline assignment: CDR1 MDHEN and CDR2 SYDVKM. The CDR3 consists of 13 residues. With 8 bases removed from V and 1 base from J, the gap between germline ends came to 12 bases. The CDR3 DNA is TGTGCCAGCGCTGGGGGCGGATCCTACGAGCAGTACTTC. Translation: CASAGGGSYEQYF.

This chain links TRBV7-6 with TRBJ1-2; D is perhaps TRBD1 (6 bases). CDR3 length equals 13 residues. Germline-derived CDR1 and CDR2 are SGHVS and FNYEAQ. V was cut by 6 bases and J by 2 bases, with 10 bases left in between. The CDR3 protein is CASSPDRNYGYTF. DNA of the CDR3: TGTGCCAGCAGTCCCGACAGGAACTATGGCTACACCTTC.

The chain couples TRBV28 to TRBJ1-1, with D unresolved. V lost 7 bases, J lost 8 bases, and 11 bases lay in between. This CDR3 region has 11 residues. Germline CDR1 and CDR2: MDHEN and SYDVKM. The CDR3 region has the DNA TGTGCCAGCAACAACCCTTCAGAAGCTTTCTTT. This encodes CASNNPSEAFF.

The chain joins TRBV5-1 to TRBJ2-3, with 11 positions matching TRBD1. Trimming cost V 5 bases and J 3 bases; bases outside gene matches: 2. CDR1 is SGHRS and CDR2 is YFSETQ in the germline V gene. The CDR3 has 14 residues. Written as DNA, the CDR3 is TGCGCCAGCAGGGGACAGGGGGGTACAGATACGCAGTATTTT. It is translated as CASRGQGGTDTQYF.

The rearrangement joins TRBV5-1 to TRBJ2-7; D is perhaps TRBD2 (6 bases). CDR1 is SGHRS and CDR2 is YFSETQ in the germline V gene. V gave up 1 base and J gave up 0 bases, with 8 bases separating them. This CDR3 contains 14 residues. As DNA, the CDR3 is TGCGCCAGCAGCTTGACCGGGAGCTCCTACGAGCAGTACTTC. This translates into CASSLTGSSYEQYF.

This sequence joins TRBV7-9 and TRBJ1-1; TRBD1 agrees at 7 bases. The germline gives CDR1 SEHNR, CDR2 FQNEAQ (reference sequence). CDR3 size: 15 residues. V shed 6 bases and J 1 base; nucleotides not matched to a gene: 8. The CDR3 loop is CASSTLRQGNTEAFF. In nucleotides, the CDR3 is TGTGCCAGCAGTACACTACGACAGGGGAACACTGAAGCTTTCTTT.

The V call is TRBV6-6, the J call TRBJ2-7; 9 bases fit TRBD1. The CDR3 is 15 residues long. CDR1 is MNHNY and CDR2 is SVGAGI in the germline V gene (reference sequence). V shed 2 bases and J 3 bases; nucleotides not matched to a gene: 5. DNA for the CDR3: TGTGCCAGCAGTTACACCCGACAGGGGGGCTACGAGCAGTACTTC. Its protein product is CASSYTRQGGYEQYF.

The genes are TRBV28 and TRBJ2-7; 9 nucleotides agree with TRBD1. The CDR3 length is 18 residues. CDR1 and CDR2 (germline): MDHEN, SYDVKM. V trimming: 3 bases; J trimming: 0 bases; junction bases outside the gene matches: 12. The CDR3 loop reads CASSFLGRGTGFSYEQYF. CDR3 coding DNA: TGTGCCAGCAGTTTTTTGGGTAGGGGGACAGGGTTCTCCTACGAGCAGTACTTC.

V gene TRBV9 combines with J gene TRBJ2-7, with 9 positions matching TRBD2. The CDR3 spans 14 residues. From germline, CDR1 is SGDLS and CDR2 YYNGEE. J gave up 7 bases and V 0 bases, and 5 bases lay outside the gene matches. CDR3 in amino acids: CASSVGGRAGEQYF. Written as DNA, the CDR3 is TGTGCCAGCAGCGTAGGCGGGAGGGCAGGAGAGCAGTACTTC.

This chain links TRBV18 with TRBJ2-7; D unclear. Germline-derived CDR1 and CDR2 are KGHSH and LQKENI. V dropped 2 bases and J dropped 4 bases, with 3 bases sitting between them. This CDR3 is built from 11 residues. The CDR3 DNA is TGTGCCAGCTCACCATTATACGAGCAGTACTTC. As protein: CASSPLYEQYF.

The rearrangement uses TRBV2 and TRBJ1-5, with D tentatively TRBD1 (5 bases). Germline V gives CDR1 SNHLY, CDR2 FYNNEI. CDR3 length: 14 amino acids. The V end was cut by 8 bases, the J end by 7 bases, with 18 bases between. The CDR3 here is CASGAGRTEQPQHF. For the CDR3, the DNA is TGTGCCAGCGGGGCAGGAAGAACGGAACAGCCCCAGCATTTT.

The chain uses TRBV28 and TRBJ1-2, with TRBD1 matching 10 bases. This CDR3 has 16 residues. The germline CDR1 and CDR2 sequences are MDHEN and SYDVKM. Unmatched junction bases numbered 12, after V lost 7 bases and J lost 4 bases. The CDR3 sequence is CASTPAGTGDAYGYTF. In nucleotides, the CDR3 is TGTGCCAGCACCCCCGCGGGGACAGGGGATGCCTATGGCTACACCTTC.

CDR3: CASSPGQGGPHTEAFF. In nucleotides, the CDR3 is TGTGCCAGCAGCCCGGGACAGGGCGGGCCTCACACTGAAGCTTTCTTT. The rearrangement joins TRBV7-9 to TRBJ1-1; TRBD1 matches 9 bases. With 5 bases clipped from V and 3 bases from J, the junction kept 10 bases outside the gene matches. The germline V gene encodes CDR1 SEHNR and CDR2 FQNEAQ (reference sequence). The CDR3 spans 16 residues. Full variable domain (rest looked up from reference TRBV7-9 and TRBJ1-1): DTGVSQNPRHKITKRGQNVTFRCDPISEHNRLYWYRQTLGQGPEFLTYFQNEAQLEKSRLLSDRFSAERPKGSFSTLEIQRTEQGDSAMYLCASSPGQGGPHTEAFFGQGTRLTVV.

CDR3 in amino acids: CASSVPDDRYYNEQFF. The CDR3 coding sequence is TGTGCCAGCAGCGTACCAGATGACAGGTACTACAATGAGCAGTTCTTC. The V call is TRBV9, the J call TRBJ2-1; D may be TRBD1 (6 bases). CDR3 length: 16 amino acids. Germline CDR1 SGDLS, CDR2 YYNGEE. V was shortened by 1 base and J by 3 bases, with 14 bases between the two germline ends.

This clone has just one count. The chain recombines TRBV5-5 with TRBJ2-3, with TRBD2 as a possible D gene (6 bases). Trimming cost V 0 bases and J 3 bases, with 17 bases left between them. The CDR3 spans 17 residues. Germline assignment: CDR1 SGHKS and CDR2 YYEKEE (reference sequence). DNA for the CDR3: TGTGCCAGCAGCTTGGTGGGCCCCGGGGGAGAGACAGATACGCAGTATTTT. Translation gives CASSLVGPGGETDTQYF. The entire variable domain, with the rest obtained from reference TRBV5-5 and TRBJ2-3, is as follows: DAGVTQSPTHLIKTRGQQVTLRCSPISGHKSVSWYQQVLGQGPQFIFQYYEKEERGRGNFPDRFSARQFPNYSSELNVNALLLGDSALYLCASSLVGPGGETDTQYFGPGTRLTVL.

V gene TRBV9 combines with J gene TRBJ2-3, with TRBD2 matching 8 bases. Germline-derived CDR1 and CDR2 are SGDLS and YYNGEE. Losses at the gene ends were 6 bases for V and 3 bases for J; bases not matched to a gene: 9. The length of the CDR3 is 15 residues. In DNA form, the CDR3 reads TGTGCCAGCACCTTAGGGGTAGCGGGGACAGATACGCAGTATTTT. Residues: CASTLGVAGTDTQYF.

The chain has TRBV18 and TRBJ2-4; TRBD1 is a possible D gene (5 bases). V was trimmed by 2 bases and J by 0 bases, leaving 8 bases between them. Germline V lookup: CDR1 KGHSH, CDR2 LQKENI. This CDR3 spans 15 amino acids. This chain's CDR3 is CASSPFQGAKNIQYF. The DNA for the CDR3 is TGTGCCAGCTCACCATTTCAGGGAGCCAAAAACATTCAGTACTTC.

This chain links TRBV27 with TRBJ2-7, with 7 positions matching TRBD2. This CDR3 contains 14 residues. Per the germline V gene, CDR1 is MNHEY and CDR2 is SMNVEV (reference sequence). The junction had 5 bases not matched to a gene; V was cut back by 6 bases and J by 0 bases. Here the CDR3 DNA reads TGTGCCAGCAGGACCAGCGGGAACTCCTACGAGCAGTACTTC. Translation gives CASRTSGNSYEQYF.

This clone turned up a few times. This chain joins TRBV29-1 and TRBJ2-7, with a weak D call TRBD1 (6 bases). Germline CDR1 and CDR2: SQVTM and ANQGSEA. Trimming stripped 4 bases from V and 0 bases from J, with 16 bases between. CDR3 size: 15 residues. The DNA for the CDR3 is TGCAGCGTTGGATCGGCAGGGGATTACTCCTACGAGCAGTACTTC. Amino acids: CSVGSAGDYSYEQYF.

The gene calls are TRBV18 and TRBJ2-3; 7 positions match TRBD1. The CDR3 covers 15 residues. Germline V gene sequence: CDR1 KGHSH, CDR2 LQKENI. With V trimmed by 5 bases and J by 1 base, 6 bases remained unmatched. This CDR3 is CASSVTGQGTDTQYF. CDR3 in DNA: TGTGCCAGCTCAGTAACCGGACAGGGCACAGATACGCAGTATTTT.